This TCR beta chain comes out of a study of regulatory T cells in long-lasting Graves disease. Regarding the study as a whole: Only a small sample size was used, which may have cut accuracy. The study found lower TCR diversity in persistent Graves' patients than in newly diagnosed ones.

This clonotype was detected many times. The antigen remains unidentified. CDR3-region Arm-PCR and iRepertoire HTBI primers produced the TCR beta libraries. Each CDR3 protein gets one entry after TCRdb re-called the multiplex PCR reads with MiXCR. The sample lists some 280,000 distinct CDR3 sequences, 22% occurring once. Germline loops: CDR1 DFQATT, CDR2 SNEGSKA (reference sequence). This CDR3 is 15 amino acids long. V lost 5 bases, J lost 5 bases, and 22 bases lay in between. The time point here: persistent/refractory GD, antithyroid drugs over 5 years with positive TRAb. PBMCs were the source of the RNA used for TCR sequencing.

The material sequenced was peripheral blood mononuclear cells (PBMCs), taken when the disease was refractory, from a patient treated with antithyroid drugs. The origin of this receptor is a female donor with Graves disease. The V gene is TRBV20-1, the J gene TRBJ2-7; D possibly corresponds to TRBD1 (6 bases). The CDR3, as DNA: TGCAGTGCTGACCCCGGGACACTGATTCGGAACGAGCAGTACTTC. This translates into CSADPGTLIRNEQYF.